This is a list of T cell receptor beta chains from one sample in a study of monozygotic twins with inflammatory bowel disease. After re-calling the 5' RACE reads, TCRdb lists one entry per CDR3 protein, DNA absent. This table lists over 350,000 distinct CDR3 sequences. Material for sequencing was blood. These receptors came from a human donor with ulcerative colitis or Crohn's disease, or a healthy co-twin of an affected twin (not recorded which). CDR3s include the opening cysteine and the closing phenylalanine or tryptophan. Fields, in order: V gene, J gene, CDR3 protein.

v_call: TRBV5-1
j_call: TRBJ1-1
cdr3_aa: CASSFLGQGIGTEAFF

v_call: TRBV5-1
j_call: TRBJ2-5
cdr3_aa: CASSPSGQQETQYF

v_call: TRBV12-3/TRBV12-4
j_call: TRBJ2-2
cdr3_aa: CADRIGTTGELFF

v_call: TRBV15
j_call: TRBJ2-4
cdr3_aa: CATSLTGTENIQYF

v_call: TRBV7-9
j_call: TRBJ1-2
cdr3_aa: CASSFGQLYGYTF

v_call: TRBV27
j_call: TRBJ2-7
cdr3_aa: CASPVKDRGNSYEQYF

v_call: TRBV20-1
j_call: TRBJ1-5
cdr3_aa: CSARVPGNQPQHF

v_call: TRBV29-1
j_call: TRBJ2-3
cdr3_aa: CSVDNGGDTQYF

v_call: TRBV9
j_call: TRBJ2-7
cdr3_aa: CASSVGDYLYEQYF

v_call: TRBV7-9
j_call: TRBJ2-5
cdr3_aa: CASSAGDSRQETQYF

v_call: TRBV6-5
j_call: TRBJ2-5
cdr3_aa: CASSSNRGRVSETQYF

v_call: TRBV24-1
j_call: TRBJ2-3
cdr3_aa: CATSDPRDRSTDTQYF

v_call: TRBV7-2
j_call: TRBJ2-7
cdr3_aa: CASSGREKHYEQYF

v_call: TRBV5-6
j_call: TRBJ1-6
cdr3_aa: CASRTYPPVHF

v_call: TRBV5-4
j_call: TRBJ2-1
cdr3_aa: CATGQGNTRSTNEQFF

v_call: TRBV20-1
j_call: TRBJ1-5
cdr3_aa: CSAPSSNSNQPQHF

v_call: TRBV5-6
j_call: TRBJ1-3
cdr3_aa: CASSQRTNTIYF

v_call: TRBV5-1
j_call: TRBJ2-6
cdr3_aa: CASGEAGVGANVLTF